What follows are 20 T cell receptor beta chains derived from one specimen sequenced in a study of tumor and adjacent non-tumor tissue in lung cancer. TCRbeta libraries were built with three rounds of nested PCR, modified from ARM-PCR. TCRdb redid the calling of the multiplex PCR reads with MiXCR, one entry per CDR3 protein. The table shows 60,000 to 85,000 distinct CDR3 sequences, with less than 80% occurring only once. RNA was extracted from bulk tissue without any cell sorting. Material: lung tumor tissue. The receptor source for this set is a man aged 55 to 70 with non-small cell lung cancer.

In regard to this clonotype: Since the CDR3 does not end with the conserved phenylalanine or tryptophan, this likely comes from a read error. The CDR3 DNA reads TGTACCAGCAGTGAACTTACGGAAAAACTGTTTTTA. It is translated as CTSSELTEKLFL. The genes are TRBV6-1 and TRBJ1-4; unclear D gene. Per germline, CDR1 MNHNS and CDR2 SASEGT. This CDR3 is built from 12 residues.

The CDR3 is CASIFSRRVTGELFF. CDR3 bases: TGTGCCAGCATTTTCTCGAGAAGGGTCACCGGGGAGCTGTTTTTT. V and J are TRBV6-5 and TRBJ2-2; D gene unclear. CDR3 length: 15 amino acids. CDR1 MNHEY and CDR2 SVGAGI come from the germline V gene. V shed 7 bases and J shed 4 bases, with 16 bases lying between them.

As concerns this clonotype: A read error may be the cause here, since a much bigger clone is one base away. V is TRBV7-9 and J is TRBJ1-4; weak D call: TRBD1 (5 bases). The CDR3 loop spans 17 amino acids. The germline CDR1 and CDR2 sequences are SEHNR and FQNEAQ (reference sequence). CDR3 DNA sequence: TGTCCCAGCAGCTTAGACGGGGGGTTCCCAACTAATGAAAAACTGTTTTTT. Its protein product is CPSSLDGGFPTNEKLFF.

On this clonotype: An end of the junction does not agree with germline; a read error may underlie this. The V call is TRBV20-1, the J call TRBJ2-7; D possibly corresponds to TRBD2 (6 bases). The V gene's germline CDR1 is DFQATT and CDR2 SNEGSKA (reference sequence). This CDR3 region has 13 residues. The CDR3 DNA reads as TGCGGTGGCTTAGCGGAGGATTCCTACGGGCAGTACTTC. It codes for CGGLAEDSYGQYF.

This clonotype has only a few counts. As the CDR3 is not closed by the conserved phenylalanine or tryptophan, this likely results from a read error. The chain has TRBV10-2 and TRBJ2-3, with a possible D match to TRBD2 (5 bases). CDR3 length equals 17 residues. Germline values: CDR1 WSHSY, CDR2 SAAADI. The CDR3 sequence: CASTDLSGRSRTDTQYY. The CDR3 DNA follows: TGCGCCAGCACGGACTTGAGCGGACGCTCGCGCACAGATACACAGTATTAT.

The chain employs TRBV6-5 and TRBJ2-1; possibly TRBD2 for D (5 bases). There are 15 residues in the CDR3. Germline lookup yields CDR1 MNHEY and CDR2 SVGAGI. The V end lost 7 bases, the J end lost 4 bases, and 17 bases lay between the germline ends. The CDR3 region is CASTPPGVAYNEQFF. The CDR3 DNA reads TGTGCCAGCACACCCCCCGGGGTAGCTTACAATGAGCAGTTCTTC.

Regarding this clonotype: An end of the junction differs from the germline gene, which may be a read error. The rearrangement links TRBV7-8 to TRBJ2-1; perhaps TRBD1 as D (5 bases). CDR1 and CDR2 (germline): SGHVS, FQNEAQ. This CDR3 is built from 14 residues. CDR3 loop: CPRRPLSSRDEQFF. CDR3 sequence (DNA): TGTCCCAGAAGACCGCTTAGTAGCAGGGATGAGCAGTTCTTC.

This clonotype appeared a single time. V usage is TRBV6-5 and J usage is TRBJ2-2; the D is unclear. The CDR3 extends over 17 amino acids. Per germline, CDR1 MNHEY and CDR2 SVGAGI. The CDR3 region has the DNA TGTACCAACAGTTATTCCGAAGGATTCAGAACCACCGGGGAGCTGTTTTTT. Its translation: CTNSYSEGFRTTGELFF.

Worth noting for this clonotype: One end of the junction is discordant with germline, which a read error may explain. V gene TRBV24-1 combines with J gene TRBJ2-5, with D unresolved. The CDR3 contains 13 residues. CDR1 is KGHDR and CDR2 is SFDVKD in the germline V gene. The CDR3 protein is CVNSPGGQETQYF. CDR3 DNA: TGTGTCAACAGCCCTGGCGGTCAAGAGACACAGTACTTC.

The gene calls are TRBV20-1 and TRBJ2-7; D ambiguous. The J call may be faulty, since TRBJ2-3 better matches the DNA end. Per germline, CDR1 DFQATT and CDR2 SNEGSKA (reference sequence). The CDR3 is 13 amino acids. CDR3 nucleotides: TGCAGTGCTAGAGCACAGTGGGCCTACGAGCAGTATTTT. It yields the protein CSARAQWAYEQYF.

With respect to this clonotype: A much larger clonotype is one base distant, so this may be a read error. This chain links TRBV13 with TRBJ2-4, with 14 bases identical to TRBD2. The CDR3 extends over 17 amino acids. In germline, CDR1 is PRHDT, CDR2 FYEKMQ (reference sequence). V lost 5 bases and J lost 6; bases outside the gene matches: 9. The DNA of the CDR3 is TGTGCCAGCAGCGGCCGCGAGACTAGCGGGAGGGGAAACATTCAGTACTTC. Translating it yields CASSGRETSGRGNIQYF. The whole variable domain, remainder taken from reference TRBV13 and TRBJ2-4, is AAGVIQSPRHLIKEKRETATLKCYPIPRHDTVYWYQQGPGQDPQFLISFYEKMQSDKGSIPDRFSAQQFSDYHSELNMSSLELGDSALYFCASSGRETSGRGNIQYFGAGTRLSVL.

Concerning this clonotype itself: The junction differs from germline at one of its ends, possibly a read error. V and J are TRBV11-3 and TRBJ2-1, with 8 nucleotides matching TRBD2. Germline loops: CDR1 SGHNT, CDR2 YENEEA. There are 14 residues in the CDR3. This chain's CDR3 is CASTLAGSHNEHFF. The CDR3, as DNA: TGTGCCAGCACCTTAGCGGGGAGCCACAATGAGCATTTCTTC. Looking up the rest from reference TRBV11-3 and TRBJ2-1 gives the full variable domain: EAGVVQSPRYKIIEKKQPVAFWCNPISGHNTLYWYLQNLGQGPELLIRYENEEAVDDSQLPKDRFSAERLKGVDSTLKIQPAELGDSAVYLCASTLAGSHNEHFFGPGTRLTVL.

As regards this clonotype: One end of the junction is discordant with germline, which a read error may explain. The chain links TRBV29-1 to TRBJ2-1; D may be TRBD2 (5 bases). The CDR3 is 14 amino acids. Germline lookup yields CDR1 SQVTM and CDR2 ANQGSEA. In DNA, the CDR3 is TGCAGCGTTGAAGGCGGGCAGGAGTACACTGAGCGGTTCTTC. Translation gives CSVEGGQEYTERFF.

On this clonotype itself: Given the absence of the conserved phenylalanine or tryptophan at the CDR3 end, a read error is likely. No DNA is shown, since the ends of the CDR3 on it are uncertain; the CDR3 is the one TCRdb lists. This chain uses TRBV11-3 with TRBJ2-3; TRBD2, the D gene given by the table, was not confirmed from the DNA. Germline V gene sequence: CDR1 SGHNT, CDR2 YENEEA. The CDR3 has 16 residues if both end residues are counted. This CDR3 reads CASSYGLADSTDTQYL.

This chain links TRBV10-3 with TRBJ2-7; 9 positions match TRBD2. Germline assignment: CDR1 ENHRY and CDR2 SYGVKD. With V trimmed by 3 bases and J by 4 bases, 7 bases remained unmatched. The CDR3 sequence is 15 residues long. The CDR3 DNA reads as TGTGCCATCAGTGATGGTAGCGGGAGTAGGTACGAGCAGTACTTC. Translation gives CAISDGSGSRYEQYF.

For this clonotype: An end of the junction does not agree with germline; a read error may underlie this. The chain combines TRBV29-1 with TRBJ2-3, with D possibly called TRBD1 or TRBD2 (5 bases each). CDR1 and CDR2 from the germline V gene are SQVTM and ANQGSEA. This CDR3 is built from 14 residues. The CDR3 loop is CSVSGSPSTDMQYF. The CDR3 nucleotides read TGCAGCGTTTCAGGGTCGCCTAGCACAGATATGCAGTATTTT.

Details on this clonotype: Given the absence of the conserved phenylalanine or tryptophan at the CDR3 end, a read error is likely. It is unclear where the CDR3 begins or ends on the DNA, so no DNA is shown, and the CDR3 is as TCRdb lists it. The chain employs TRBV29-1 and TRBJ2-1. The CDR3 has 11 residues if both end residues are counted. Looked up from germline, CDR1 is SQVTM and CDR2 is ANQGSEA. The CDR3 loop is CSVAITDEQSL.

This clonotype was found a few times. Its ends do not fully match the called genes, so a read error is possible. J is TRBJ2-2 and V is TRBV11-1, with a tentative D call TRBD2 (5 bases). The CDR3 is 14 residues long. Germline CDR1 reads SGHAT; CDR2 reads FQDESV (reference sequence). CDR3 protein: CASSYTSGIEELFF. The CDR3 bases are TGTGCAAGCAGCTATACTAGTGGCATCGAGGAGCTGTTTTTT.

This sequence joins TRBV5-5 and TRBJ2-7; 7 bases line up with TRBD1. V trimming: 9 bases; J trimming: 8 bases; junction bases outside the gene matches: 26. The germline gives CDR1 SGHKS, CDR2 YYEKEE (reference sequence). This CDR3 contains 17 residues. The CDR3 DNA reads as TGTGCCATCCGCGGCCCAGGGGGTGACCTTATGATGCACAAGCAGTACTTC. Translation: CAIRGPGGDLMMHKQYF.

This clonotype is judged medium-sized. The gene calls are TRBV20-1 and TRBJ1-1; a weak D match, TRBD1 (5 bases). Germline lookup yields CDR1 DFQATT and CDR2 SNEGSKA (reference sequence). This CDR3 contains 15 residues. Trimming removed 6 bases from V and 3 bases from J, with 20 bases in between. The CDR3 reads CSAPLGGSLDTEAFF. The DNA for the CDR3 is TGCAGTGCCCCCTTGGGGGGGTCTCTGGACACTGAAGCTTTCTTT.